There are a few counts of the clone carrying this TCR beta chain. These data originate in a study of T-cell reconstitution after alpha-beta-depleted transplantation in children. CDR1 and CDR2 (germline): SGHRS, YFSETQ. This CDR3 region has 14 residues. V was trimmed by 2 bases and J by 5 bases, leaving 11 bases between them. Unique molecular identifiers tagged the TCRbeta library. TCRdb redid the calling of the PCR reads with MiXCR, one entry per CDR3 protein. The sample lists about 500,000 distinct CDR3 sequences, approximately 32% occurring once. This clonotype was obtained from a human donor who donated a stem cell graft to a child with aplastic anemia. This sample comprised PBMCs from the stem cell graft donor, obtained from the stem cell graft. The rearrangement joins TRBV5-1 to TRBJ2-1; D is perhaps TRBD1 or TRBD2 (5 bases each). This chain's CDR3 is CASSFPGQHNEQFF. For the CDR3, the DNA is TGCGCCAGCAGCTTCCCGGGGCAACACAATGAGCAGTTCTTC.